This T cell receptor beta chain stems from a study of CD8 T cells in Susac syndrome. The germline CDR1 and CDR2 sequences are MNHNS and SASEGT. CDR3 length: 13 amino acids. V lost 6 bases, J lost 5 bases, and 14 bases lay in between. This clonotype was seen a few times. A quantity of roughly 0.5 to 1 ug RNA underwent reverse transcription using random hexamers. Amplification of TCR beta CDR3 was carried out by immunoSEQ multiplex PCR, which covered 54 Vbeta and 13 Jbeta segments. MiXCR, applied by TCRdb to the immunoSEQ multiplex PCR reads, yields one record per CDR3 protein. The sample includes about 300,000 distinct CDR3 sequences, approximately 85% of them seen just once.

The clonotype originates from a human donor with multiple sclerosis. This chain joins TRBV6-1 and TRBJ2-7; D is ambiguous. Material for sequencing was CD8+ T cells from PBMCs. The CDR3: CASSLREYNEQYF. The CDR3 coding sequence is TGTGCCAGCAGCCTACGTGAGTACAACGAGCAGTACTTC.